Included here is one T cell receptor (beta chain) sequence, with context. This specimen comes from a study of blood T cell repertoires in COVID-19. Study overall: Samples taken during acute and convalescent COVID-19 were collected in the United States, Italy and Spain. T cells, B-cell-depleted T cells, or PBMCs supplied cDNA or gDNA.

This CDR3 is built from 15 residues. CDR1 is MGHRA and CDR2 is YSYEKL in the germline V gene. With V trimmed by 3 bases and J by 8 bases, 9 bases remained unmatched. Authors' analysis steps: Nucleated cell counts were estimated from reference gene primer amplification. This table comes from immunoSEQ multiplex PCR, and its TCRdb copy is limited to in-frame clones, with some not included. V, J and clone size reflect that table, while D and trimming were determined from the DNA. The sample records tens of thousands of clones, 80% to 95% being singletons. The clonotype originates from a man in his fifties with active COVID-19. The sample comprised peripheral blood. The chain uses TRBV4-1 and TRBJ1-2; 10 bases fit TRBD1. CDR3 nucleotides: TGCGCCAGCAGCCATCGCGACAGGGGGCGATCGGGCTACACCTTC. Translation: CASSHRDRGRSGYTF.